This T cell receptor beta chain is drawn from a study of T cells in Graves' hyperthyroidism and ophthalmopathy. Points on this clonotype: Antigen unknown.

The investigators amplified TCR beta CDR3 regions from RNA transcripts. Using the HTBI primer set, a first-round RT-PCR was run on the TCR CDR3. One entry per CDR3 protein results from TCRdb running MiXCR on the multiplex PCR reads. Of hundreds of thousands of distinct CDR3 sequences in the sample, 45% were seen once. The diagnoses drew upon clinical symptoms, serum thyroxine and TRAb, thyroid ultrasound and orbital computed tomography. Broader study findings: Model predictions of ophthalmopathy came a median roughly 6.4 months before onset. Blood shared most expanded thyroid clonotypes above 0.001. Ophthalmopathy and stable hyperthyroidism were separated by a 13 V-J model.

Material for sequencing was peripheral blood or thyroid tissue (not recorded which). This sequence originates from an adult man with Graves' disease, either hyperthyroidism or ophthalmopathy (not recorded which).

Written as DNA, the CDR3 is TGTGCCAGCAGCCAAGAGACAGGGCAGGTTGGCTACACCTTC. As protein: CASSQETGQVGYTF. V and J are TRBV14 and TRBJ1-2, with 7 bases identical to TRBD1. This CDR3 is built from 14 residues. The trim removed 0 bases at V and 7 bases at J, leaving 5 bases unmatched. In germline, CDR1 is SGHDN, CDR2 FVKESK.